The clone carrying this T cell receptor beta chain was seen more than once but under ten times. Within the library, unique molecular identifiers were attached to each individual cDNA molecule. TCRdb re-called the RACE reads with MiXCR, one entry per CDR3 protein. The data contain 75,000 to 100,000 distinct CDR3 sequences, roughly 10% of them singletons. Indicated time point: patch test 1, 2 weeks after DPC sensitization. Treatment reported: therapeutic diphenylcyclopropenone sensitization with weekly scalp DPC. Ahead of each patch test application, blood was drawn. Alopecia patients, 18 to 70 years old and DPC-suitable, served as donors. The data belong to a study of human T cells and chemical hapten exposure. At the level of the study: After 6 days, upper back 0.01% DPC patch tests were scored.

Germline V lookup: CDR1 SEHNR, CDR2 FQNEAQ (reference sequence). The length of the CDR3 is 14 residues. V dropped 5 bases and J dropped 4 bases, with 11 bases sitting between them. The sequencing here drew on whole blood, taken in connection with sensitization to the hapten diphenylcyclopropenone (DPC). The V gene is TRBV7-9, the J gene TRBJ2-2; D not certain. The source is a woman aged 60-70 years with alopecia areata. Some clones in this sample may be carry-over from other donors' samples. Here the CDR3 DNA reads TGTGCCAGCAGCGCCCGGGCCGTCACCGGGGAGCTGTTTTTT. It encodes CASSARAVTGELFF.